This paragraph covers one T cell receptor (beta chain) sequence. With 60 Vbeta and 13 Jbeta primers, the PCR was carried out. Sequencing was performed with immunoSEQ multiplex PCR; in TCRdb, only in-frame clones are kept and a portion is missing. The table lists 76,000 or so clones, around three quarters of them singletons. The data stem from a study of cytomegalovirus exposure and HLA in healthy donors. Germline CDR1 MNHEY, CDR2 SMNVEV (reference sequence). V dropped 3 bases and J dropped 4; count of bases not matched to a gene: 17. The CDR3 totals 19 residues. V gene TRBV27 combines with J gene TRBJ2-7; 11 bases agree with TRBD2. Sequencing was done on a sample of PBMCs. The clonotype comes from a man aged 30-40 years in good health and CMV-seronegative. The CDR3 DNA sequence: TGTGCCAGCAGTTTCTCCCTCGCAGGGACTAGCGGTTCCCTATACGAGCAGTACTTC. Translating it yields CASSFSLAGTSGSLYEQYF.